This T cell receptor (beta chain) was captured by sequencing in a study of T cell changes during pregnancy in multiple sclerosis. Trimming removed 6 bases from V and 8 bases from J; junction bases left unmatched: 8. Germline CDR1 reads SGHTA; CDR2 reads FQGNSA. This CDR3 is built from 14 residues. Generated by immunoSEQ multiplex PCR, the TCRdb table keeps only in-frame clones and is missing some. The sample consists of about 76,000 clones, roughly 93% of them appearing once. This receptor was identified in a female donor with multiple sclerosis, enrolled in a pregnancy study. The gene calls are TRBV7-2 and TRBJ1-4; 8 bases fit TRBD1. The sample in question was peripheral blood, obtained in the second trimester of pregnancy. In DNA form, the CDR3 reads TGTGCCAGCAGGCCAGGGGGCGGACGGGAAAAACTGTTTTTT. As protein: CASRPGGGREKLFF.